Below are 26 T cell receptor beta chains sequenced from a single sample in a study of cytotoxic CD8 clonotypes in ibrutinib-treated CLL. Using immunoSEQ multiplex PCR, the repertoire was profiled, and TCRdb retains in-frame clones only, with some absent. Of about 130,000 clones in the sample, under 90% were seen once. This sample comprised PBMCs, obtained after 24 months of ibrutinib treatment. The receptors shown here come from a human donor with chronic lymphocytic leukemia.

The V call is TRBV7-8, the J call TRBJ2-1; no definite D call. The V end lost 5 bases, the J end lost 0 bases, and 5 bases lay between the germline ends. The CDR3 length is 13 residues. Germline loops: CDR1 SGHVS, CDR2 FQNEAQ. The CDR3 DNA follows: TGTGCCAGCAGCGACGGCTCCTACAATGAGCAGTTCTTC. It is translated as CASSDGSYNEQFF.

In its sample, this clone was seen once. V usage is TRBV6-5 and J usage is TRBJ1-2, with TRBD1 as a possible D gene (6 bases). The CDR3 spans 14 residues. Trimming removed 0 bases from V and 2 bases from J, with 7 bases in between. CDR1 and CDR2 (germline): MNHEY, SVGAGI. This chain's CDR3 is CASSYSQGNYGYTF. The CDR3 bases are TGTGCCAGCAGTTACTCGCAGGGGAACTATGGCTACACCTTC.

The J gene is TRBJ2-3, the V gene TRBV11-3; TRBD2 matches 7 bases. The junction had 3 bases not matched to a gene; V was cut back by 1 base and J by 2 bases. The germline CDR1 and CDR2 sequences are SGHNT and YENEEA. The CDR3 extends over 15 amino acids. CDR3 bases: TGTGCCAGCAGCTTAGGGGGGGGAACCACAGATACGCAGTATTTT. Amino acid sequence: CASSLGGGTTDTQYF.

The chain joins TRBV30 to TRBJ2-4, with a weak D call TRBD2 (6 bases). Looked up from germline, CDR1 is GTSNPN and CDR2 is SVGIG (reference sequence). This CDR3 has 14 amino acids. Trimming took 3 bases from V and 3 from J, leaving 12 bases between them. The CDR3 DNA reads TGTGCCTGGAGCAGAACGGGGGACAAAAACATTCAGTACTTC. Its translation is CAWSRTGDKNIQYF.

CDR3 DNA sequence: TGTGCCAGCAGCCTATTGCCGACAGGGGGAGGGGACTATGGCTACACCTTC. This gives the protein CASSLLPTGGGDYGYTF. The V gene is TRBV7-2, the J gene TRBJ1-2; 9 bases map to TRBD1. The length of the CDR3 is 17 residues. With 5 bases clipped from V and 3 bases from J, the junction kept 13 bases outside the gene matches. CDR1 is SGHTA, CDR2 FQGNSA, per germline. The whole variable domain, filled in from reference TRBV7-2 and TRBJ1-2, reads GAGVSQSPSNKVTEKGKDVELRCDPISGHTALYWYRQSLGQGLEFLIYFQGNSAPDKSGLPSDRFSAERTGGSVSTLTIQRTQQEDSAVYLCASSLLPTGGGDYGYTFGSGTRLTVV.

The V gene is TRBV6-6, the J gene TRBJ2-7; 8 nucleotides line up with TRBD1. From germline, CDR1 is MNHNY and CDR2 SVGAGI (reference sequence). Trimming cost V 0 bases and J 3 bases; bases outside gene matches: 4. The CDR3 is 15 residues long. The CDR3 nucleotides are TGTGCCAGCAGTTACTCGATCGGACAGGGCTACGAGCAGTACTTC. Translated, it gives CASSYSIGQGYEQYF.

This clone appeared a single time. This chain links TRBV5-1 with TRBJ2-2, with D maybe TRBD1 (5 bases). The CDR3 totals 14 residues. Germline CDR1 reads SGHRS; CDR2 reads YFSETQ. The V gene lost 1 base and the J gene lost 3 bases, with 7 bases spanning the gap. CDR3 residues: CASSLTGYTGELFF. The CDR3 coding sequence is TGCGCCAGCAGCTTGACAGGCTACACCGGGGAGCTGTTTTTT.

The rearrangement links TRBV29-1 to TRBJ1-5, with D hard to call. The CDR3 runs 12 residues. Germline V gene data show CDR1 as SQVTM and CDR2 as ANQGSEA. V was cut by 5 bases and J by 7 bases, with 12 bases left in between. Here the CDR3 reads CSVLGSGQPQHF. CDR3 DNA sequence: TGCAGCGTTCTGGGGTCCGGCCAGCCCCAGCATTTT.

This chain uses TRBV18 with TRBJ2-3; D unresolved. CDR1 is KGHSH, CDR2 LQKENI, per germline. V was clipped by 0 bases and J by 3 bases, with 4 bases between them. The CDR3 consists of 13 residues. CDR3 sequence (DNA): TGTGCCAGCTCACCACCCCAGACAGATACGCAGTATTTT. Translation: CASSPPQTDTQYF. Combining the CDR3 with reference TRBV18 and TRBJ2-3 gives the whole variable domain NAGVMQNPRHLVRRRGQEARLRCSPMKGHSHVYWYRQLPEEGLKFMVYLQKENIIDESGMPKERFSAEFPKEGPSILRIQQVVRGDSAAYFCASSPPQTDTQYFGPGTRLTVL.

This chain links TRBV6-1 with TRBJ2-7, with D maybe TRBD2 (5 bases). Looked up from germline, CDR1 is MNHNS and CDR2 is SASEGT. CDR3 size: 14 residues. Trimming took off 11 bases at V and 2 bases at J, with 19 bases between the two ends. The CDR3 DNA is TGTGCCTCCAGATGGACTCACCCCGCCTACGAGCAGTACTTC. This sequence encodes CASRWTHPAYEQYF.

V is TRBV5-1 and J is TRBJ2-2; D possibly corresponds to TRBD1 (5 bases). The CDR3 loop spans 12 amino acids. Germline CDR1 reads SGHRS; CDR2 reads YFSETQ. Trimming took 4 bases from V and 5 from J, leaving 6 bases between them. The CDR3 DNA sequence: TGCGCCAGCAGCCCAGGGACCGGGGAGCTGTTTTTT. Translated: CASSPGTGELFF.

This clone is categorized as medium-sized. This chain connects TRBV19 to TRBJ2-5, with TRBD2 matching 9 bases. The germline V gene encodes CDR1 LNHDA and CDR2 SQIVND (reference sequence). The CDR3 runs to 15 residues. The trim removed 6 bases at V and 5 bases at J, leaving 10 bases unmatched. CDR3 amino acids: CASSVSGGWGETQYF. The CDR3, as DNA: TGTGCCAGTAGCGTTAGCGGGGGCTGGGGGGAGACCCAGTACTTC.

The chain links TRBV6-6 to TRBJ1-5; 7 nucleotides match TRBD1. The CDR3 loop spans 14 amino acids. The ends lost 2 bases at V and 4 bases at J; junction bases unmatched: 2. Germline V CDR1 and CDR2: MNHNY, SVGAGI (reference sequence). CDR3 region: CASSYDRENQPQHF. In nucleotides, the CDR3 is TGTGCCAGCAGTTACGACAGGGAAAATCAGCCCCAGCATTTT.

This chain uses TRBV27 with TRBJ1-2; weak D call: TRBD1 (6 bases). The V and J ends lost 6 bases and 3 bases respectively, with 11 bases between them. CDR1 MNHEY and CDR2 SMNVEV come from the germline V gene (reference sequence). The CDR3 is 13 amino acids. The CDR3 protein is CASRTGFDYGYTF. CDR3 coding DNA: TGTGCCAGCAGGACAGGATTCGACTATGGCTACACCTTC.

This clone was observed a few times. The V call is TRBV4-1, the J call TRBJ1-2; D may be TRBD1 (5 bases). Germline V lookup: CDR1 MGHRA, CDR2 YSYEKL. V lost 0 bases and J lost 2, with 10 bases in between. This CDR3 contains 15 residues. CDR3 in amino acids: CASSQDGGNNYGYTF. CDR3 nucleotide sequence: TGCGCCAGCAGCCAAGACGGGGGGAACAACTATGGCTACACCTTC.

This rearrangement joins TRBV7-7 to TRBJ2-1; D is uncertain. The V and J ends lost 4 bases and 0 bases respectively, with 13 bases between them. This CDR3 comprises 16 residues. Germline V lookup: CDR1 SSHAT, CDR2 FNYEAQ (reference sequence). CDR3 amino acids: CASSSMGFSSYNEQFF. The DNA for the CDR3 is TGTGCCAGCAGCTCCATGGGGTTTAGCTCCTACAATGAGCAGTTCTTC.

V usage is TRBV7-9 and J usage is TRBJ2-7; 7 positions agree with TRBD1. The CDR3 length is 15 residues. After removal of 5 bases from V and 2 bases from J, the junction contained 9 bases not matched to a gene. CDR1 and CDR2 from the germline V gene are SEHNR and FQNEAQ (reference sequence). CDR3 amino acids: CASSTLQGSTYEQYF. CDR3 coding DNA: TGTGCCAGCAGCACACTACAGGGGAGCACCTACGAGCAGTACTTC.

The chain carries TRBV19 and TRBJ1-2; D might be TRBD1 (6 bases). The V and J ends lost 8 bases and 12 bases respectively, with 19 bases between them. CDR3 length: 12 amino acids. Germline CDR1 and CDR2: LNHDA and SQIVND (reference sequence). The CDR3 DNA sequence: TGTGCCAGTTCATCCAACAGGGCCCCCCACACCTTC. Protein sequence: CASSSNRAPHTF.

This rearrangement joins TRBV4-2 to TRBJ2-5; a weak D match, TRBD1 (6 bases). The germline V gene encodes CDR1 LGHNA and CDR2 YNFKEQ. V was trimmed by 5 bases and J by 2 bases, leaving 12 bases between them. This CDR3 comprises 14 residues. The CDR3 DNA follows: TGTGCCAGCAGCACAGGGCAAGTTCAAGAGACCCAGTACTTC. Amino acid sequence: CASSTGQVQETQYF.

The CDR3, as DNA: TGTGCCAGCAGCCAAGCCGGGACAGGGTCCTACGAGCAGTACTTC. It codes for CASSQAGTGSYEQYF. The chain combines TRBV4-2 with TRBJ2-7; 9 nucleotides line up with TRBD1. There are 15 residues in the CDR3. Trimming took 1 base from V and 1 from J; bases not matched to a gene: 2. Per the germline V gene, CDR1 is LGHNA and CDR2 is YNFKEQ.

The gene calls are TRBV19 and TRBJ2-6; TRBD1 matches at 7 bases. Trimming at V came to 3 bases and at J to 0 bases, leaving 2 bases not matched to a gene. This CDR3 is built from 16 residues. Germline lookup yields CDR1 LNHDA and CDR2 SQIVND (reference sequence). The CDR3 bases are TGTGCCAGTAGTATCTGGGACAGCTCTGGGGCCAACGTCCTGACTTTC. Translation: CASSIWDSSGANVLTF.

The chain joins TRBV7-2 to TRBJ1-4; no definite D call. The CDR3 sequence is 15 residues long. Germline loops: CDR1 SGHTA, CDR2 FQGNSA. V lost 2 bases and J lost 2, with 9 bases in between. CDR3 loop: CASSLQRATNEKLFF. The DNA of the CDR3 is TGTGCCAGCAGCTTACAAAGGGCGACTAATGAAAAACTGTTTTTT.

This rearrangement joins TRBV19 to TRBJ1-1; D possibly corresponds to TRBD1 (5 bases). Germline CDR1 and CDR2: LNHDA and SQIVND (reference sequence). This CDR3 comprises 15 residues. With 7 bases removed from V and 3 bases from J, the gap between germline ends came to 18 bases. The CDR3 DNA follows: TGTGCCAGTACCACAGCCTACCGAGGGGACACTGAAGCTTTCTTT. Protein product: CASTTAYRGDTEAFF.

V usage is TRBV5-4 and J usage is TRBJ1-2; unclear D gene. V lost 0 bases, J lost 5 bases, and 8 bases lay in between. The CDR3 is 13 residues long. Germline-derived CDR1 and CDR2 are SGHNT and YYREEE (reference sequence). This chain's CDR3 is CASSLVGEYGYTF. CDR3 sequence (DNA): TGTGCCAGCAGCTTGGTCGGGGAATATGGCTACACCTTC.

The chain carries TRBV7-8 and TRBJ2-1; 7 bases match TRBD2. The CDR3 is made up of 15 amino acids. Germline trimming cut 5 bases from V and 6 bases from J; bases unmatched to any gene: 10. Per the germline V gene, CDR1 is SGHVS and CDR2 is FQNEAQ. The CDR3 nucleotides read TGTGCCAGCAGCCACAGGACTAGGAGGGGCAATGAGCAGTTCTTC. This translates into CASSHRTRRGNEQFF.

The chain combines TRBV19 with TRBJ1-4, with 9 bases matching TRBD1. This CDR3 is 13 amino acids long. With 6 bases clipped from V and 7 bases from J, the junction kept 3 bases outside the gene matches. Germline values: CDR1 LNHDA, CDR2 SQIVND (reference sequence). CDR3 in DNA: TGTGCCAGTAGCGGGACAGGGACTGAAAAACTGTTTTTT. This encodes CASSGTGTEKLFF.